This T cell receptor beta chain is drawn from a study of a mutant IDH1 vaccine in newly diagnosed glioma. At the level of the study: Beginning 4-6 weeks after radiotherapy alone, or with temozolomide cycles, vaccination took place. Visit timing is recorded as week 35 for V12 and week 47 for V13.

This table comes from immunoSEQ multiplex PCR, and its TCRdb copy is limited to in-frame clones, with some not included. This sample has 40,000 to 45,000 clones, with 65% to 90% found just once. For this clone: Its antigen remains unidentified.

Time point reported: week 35, safety follow-up. In every dose of vaccine, 300 ug of mutant IDH1 20-mer peptide was given alongside topical imiquimod. V lost 4 bases to trimming and J lost 2 bases; unmatched junction nucleotides: 4. CDR1 SEHNR and CDR2 FQNEAQ come from the germline V gene (reference sequence). The CDR3 length is 14 residues. This chain uses TRBV7-9 with TRBJ1-2; 7 bases map to TRBD1. This TCR was recovered from a woman aged 50 to 60 with glioma. This material consisted of PBMCs, taken from a glioma patient whose treatment included an IDH1 peptide vaccine. The CDR3 is CASSSKTGNYGYTF. As DNA, the CDR3 is TGTGCCAGCAGCTCCAAGACAGGGAACTATGGCTACACCTTC.